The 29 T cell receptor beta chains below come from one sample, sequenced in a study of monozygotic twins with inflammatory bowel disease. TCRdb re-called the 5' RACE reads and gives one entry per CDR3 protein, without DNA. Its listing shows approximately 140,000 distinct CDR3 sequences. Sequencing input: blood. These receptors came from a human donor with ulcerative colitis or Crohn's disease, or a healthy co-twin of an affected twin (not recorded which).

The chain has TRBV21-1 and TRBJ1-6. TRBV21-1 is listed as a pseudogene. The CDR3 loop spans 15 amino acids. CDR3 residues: CASSKTWTDNSPLHF.

CDR3 region: CASSLSSGWGEQYF. The chain employs TRBV7-2 and TRBJ2-7. The germline CDR1 and CDR2 sequences are SGHTA and FQGNSA. The CDR3 consists of 14 residues.

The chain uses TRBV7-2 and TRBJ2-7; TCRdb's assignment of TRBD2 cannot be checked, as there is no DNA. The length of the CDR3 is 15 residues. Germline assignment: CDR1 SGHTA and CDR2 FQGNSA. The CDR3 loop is CASSSRTSASYEQYF.

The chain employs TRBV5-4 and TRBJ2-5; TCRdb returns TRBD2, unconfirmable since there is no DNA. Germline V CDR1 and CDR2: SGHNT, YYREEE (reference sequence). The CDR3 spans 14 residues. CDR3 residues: CASSDGTSGKTQYF.

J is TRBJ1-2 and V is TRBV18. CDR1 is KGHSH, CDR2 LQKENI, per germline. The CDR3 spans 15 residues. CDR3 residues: CASQLSAGRAYGYTF.

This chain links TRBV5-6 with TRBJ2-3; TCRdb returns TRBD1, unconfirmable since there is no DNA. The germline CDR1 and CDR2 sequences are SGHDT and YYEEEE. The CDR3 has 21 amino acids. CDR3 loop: CASSPWRTGGSQVRSTDTQYF.

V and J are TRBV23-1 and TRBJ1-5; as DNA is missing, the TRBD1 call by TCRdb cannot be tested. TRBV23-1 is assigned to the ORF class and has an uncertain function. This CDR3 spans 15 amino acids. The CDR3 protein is CASSQIPSTGQPQHF.

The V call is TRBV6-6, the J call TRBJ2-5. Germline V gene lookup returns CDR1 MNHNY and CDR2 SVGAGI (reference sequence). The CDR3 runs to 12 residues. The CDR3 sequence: CASRGDRETQYF.

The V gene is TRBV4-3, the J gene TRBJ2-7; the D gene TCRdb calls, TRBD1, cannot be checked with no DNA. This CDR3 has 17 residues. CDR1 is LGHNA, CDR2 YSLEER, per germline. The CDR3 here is CASSQEDARDGRYEQYF.

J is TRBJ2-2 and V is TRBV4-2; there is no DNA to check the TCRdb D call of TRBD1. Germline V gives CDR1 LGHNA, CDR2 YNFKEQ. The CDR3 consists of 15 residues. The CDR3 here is CASSQLQGVTGELFF.

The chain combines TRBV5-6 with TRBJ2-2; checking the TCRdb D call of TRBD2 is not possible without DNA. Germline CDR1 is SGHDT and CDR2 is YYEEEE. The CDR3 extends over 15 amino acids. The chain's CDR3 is CASSLGARGTGELFF. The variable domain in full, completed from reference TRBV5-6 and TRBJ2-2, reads DAGVTQSPTHLIKTRGQQVTLRCSPKSGHDTVSWYQQALGQGPQFIFQYYEEEERQRGNFPDRFSGHQFPNYSSELNVNALLLGDSALYLCASSLGARGTGELFFGEGSRLTVL.

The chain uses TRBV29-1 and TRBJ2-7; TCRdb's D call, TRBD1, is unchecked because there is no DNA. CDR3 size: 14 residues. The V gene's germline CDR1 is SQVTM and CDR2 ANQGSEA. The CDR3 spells CSVMDRPISYEQYF.

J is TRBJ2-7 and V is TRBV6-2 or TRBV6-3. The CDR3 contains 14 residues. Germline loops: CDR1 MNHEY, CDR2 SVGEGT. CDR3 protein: CASRAGQGFNEQYF.

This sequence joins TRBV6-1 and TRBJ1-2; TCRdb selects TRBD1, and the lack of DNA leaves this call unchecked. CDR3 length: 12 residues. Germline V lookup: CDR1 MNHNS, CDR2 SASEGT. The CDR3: CASSERAYGYTF.

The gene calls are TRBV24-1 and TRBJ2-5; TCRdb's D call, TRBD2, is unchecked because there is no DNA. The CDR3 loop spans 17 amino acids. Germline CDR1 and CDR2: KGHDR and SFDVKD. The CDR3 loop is CATSDPGLAGPQETQYF.

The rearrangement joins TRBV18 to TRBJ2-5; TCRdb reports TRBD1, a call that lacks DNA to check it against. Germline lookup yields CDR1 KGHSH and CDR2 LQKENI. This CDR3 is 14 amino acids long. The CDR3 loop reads CASSPTGPGETQYF.

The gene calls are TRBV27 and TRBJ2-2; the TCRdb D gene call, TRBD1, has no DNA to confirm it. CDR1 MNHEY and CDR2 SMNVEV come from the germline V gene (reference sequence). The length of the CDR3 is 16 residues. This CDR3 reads CASSFPRGRDTGELFF.

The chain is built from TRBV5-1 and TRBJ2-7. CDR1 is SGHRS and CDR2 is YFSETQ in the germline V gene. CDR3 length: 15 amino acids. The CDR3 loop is CASNVFSGTSYEQYF.

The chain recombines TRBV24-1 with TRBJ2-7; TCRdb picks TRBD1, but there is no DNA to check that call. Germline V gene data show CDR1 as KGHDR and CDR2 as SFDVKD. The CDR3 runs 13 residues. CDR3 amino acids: CATSDLSGHEQYF.

The CDR3 protein is CASRADLGAGANVLTF. V and J are TRBV6-2 or TRBV6-3 and TRBJ2-6; the TRBD1 assignment by TCRdb is unverifiable without DNA. From germline, CDR1 is MNHEY and CDR2 SVGEGT. This CDR3 contains 16 residues.

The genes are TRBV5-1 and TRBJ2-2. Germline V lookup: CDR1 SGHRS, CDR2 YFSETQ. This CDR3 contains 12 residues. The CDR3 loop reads CASSSSARELFF.

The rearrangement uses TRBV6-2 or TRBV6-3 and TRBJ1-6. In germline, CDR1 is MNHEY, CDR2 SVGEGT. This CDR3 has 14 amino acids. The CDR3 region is CASSYGVGISPLHF.

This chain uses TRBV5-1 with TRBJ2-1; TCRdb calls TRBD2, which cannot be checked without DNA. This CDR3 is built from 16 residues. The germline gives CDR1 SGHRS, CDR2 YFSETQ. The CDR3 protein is CASSLAEPSSYNEQFF.

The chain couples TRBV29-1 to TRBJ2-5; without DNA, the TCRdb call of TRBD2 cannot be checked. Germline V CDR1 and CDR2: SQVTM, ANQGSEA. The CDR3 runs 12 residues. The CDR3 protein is CSVSGGAKTQYF.

This CDR3 reads CASSVPGQYTEAFF. The genes are TRBV5-1 and TRBJ1-1; TCRdb selects TRBD1, and the lack of DNA leaves this call unchecked. Germline CDR1 is SGHRS and CDR2 is YFSETQ. The CDR3 is 14 amino acids.

The CDR3 here is CASSSQGASYEQYF. The chain uses TRBV5-1 and TRBJ2-7; with no DNA, the TCRdb D assignment of TRBD1 cannot be verified. The CDR3 contains 14 residues. Germline V CDR1 and CDR2: SGHRS, YFSETQ. Based on the CDR3 plus reference TRBV5-1 and TRBJ2-7, the full variable domain is KAGVTQTPRYLIKTRGQQVTLSCSPISGHRSVSWYQQTPGQGLQFLFEYFSETQRNKGNFPGRFSGRQFSNSRSEMNVSTLELGDSALYLCASSSQGASYEQYFGPGTRLTVT.

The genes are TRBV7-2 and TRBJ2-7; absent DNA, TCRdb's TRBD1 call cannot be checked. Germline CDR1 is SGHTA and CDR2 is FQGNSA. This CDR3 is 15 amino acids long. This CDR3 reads CASSLAPGQPYEQYF. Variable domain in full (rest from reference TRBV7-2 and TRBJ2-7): GAGVSQSPSNKVTEKGKDVELRCDPISGHTALYWYRQSLGQGLEFLIYFQGNSAPDKSGLPSDRFSAERTGGSVSTLTIQRTQQEDSAVYLCASSLAPGQPYEQYFGPGTRLTVT.

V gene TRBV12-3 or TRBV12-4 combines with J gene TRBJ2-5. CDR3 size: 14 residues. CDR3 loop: CASSFNSMRETQYF.

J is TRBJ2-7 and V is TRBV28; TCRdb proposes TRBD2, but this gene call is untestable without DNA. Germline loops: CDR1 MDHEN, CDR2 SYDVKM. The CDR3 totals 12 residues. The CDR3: CASRTPSYEQYF.